This TCR beta chain was found in a study of cytomegalovirus exposure and HLA in healthy donors. Study-level points and caveats: Owing to their indistinguishability, certain V segments, notably TRBV6-2 and TRBV6-3, were excluded. A link between a missense DCLRE1C variant and TCR beta V- and J-gene trimming emerged from a later analysis. As immune exposure information, only CMV serostatus was available.

The CDR3 has 16 amino acids. Germline CDR1 SGHDT, CDR2 YYEEEE. V lost 4 bases, J lost 0 bases, and 15 bases lay in between. With 60 Vbeta and 13 Jbeta primers, the PCR was carried out. Measured with immunoSEQ multiplex PCR; TCRdb has only the in-frame clones, and not every one. The data hold 100,000 to 150,000 clones, with roughly 10% observed a single time. This clone was counted between two and nine times. Its antigen is undetermined. The receptor's source is a woman aged 18-29 years in good health and CMV-seropositive. This chain uses TRBV5-6 with TRBJ2-3, with D perhaps TRBD2 (6 bases). The specimen was PBMCs. The CDR3 here is CASSRRGTFSTDTQYF. In nucleotides, the CDR3 is TGTGCCAGCAGCCGCCGGGGGACCTTTAGCACAGATACGCAGTATTTT.